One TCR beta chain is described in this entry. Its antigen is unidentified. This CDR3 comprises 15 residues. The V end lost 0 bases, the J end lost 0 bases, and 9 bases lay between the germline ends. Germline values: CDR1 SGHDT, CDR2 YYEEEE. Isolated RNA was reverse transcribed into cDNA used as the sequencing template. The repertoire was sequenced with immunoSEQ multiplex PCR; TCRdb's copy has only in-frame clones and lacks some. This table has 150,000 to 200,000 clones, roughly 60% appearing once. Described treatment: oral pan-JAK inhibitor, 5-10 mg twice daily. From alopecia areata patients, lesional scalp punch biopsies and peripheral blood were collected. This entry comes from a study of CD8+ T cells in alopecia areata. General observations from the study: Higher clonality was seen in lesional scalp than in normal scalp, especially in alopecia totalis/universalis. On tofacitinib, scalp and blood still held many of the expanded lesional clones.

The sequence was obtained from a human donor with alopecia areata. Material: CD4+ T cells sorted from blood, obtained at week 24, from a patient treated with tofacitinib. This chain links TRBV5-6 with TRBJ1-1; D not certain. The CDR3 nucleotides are TGTGCCAGCAGCTTGGCCAATCCGGTGAACACTGAAGCTTTCTTT. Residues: CASSLANPVNTEAFF.